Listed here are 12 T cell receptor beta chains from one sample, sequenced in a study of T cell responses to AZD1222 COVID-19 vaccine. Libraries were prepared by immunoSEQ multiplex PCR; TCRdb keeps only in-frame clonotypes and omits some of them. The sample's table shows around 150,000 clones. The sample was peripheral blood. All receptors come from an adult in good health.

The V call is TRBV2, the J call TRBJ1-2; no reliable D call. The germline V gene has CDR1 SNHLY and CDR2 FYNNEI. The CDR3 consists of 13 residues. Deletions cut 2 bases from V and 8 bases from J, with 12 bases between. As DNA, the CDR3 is TGTGCCAGCAGTGAACTGGCCAGGAAGGGCTACACCTTC. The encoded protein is CASSELARKGYTF.

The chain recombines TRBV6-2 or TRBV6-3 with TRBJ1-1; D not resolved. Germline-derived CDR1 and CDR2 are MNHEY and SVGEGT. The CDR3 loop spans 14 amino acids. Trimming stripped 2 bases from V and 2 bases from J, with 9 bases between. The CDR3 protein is CASSYGSANTEAFF. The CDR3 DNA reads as TGTGCCAGCAGTTACGGCAGTGCAAACACTGAAGCTTTCTTT.

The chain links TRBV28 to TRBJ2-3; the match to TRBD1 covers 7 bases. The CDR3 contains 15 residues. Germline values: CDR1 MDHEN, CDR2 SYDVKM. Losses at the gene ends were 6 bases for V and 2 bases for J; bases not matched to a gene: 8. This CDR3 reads CASRRGPLDTDTQYF. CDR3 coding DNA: TGTGCCAGCAGGAGGGGGCCGCTAGACACAGATACGCAGTATTTT.

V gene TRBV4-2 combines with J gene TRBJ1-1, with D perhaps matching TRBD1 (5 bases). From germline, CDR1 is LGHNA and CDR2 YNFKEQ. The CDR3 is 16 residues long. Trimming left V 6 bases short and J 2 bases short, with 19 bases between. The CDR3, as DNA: TGTGCCAGCAGACGTACCGCAGGGAGTAGAAACACTGAAGCTTTCTTT. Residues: CASRRTAGSRNTEAFF.

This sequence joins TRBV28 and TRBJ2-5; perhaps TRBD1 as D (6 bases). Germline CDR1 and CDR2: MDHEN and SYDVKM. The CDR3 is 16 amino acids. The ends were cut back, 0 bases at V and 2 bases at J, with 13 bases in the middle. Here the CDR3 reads CASSLWGAGAQETQYF. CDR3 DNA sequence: TGTGCCAGCAGTTTATGGGGGGCAGGGGCGCAAGAGACCCAGTACTTC.

The CDR3 nucleotides read TGTGCCAGTAGGTCCTGGGACAGGCCGGGTGGAAACTATGGCTACACCTTC. Translated, it gives CASRSWDRPGGNYGYTF. J is TRBJ1-2 and V is TRBV19; 8 nucleotides line up with TRBD1. CDR1 and CDR2 from the germline V gene are LNHDA and SQIVND (reference sequence). V shed 6 bases and J 2 bases; nucleotides not matched to a gene: 14. There are 17 residues in the CDR3.

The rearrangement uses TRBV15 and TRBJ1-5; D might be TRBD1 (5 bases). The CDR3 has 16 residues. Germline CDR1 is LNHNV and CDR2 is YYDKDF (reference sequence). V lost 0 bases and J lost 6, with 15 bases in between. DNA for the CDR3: TGTGCCACCAGCAGAGAGATTATTGGGGGTTCTCAGCCCCAGCATTTT. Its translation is CATSREIIGGSQPQHF.

CDR3 in DNA: TGTGCCAGTAACCCCTCCGGGACAGGGAGCGCAGATACGCAGTATTTT. Translation gives CASNPSGTGSADTQYF. The V gene is TRBV19, the J gene TRBJ2-3; 9 bases map to TRBD1. This CDR3 region has 16 residues. From germline, CDR1 is LNHDA and CDR2 SQIVND (reference sequence). The V segment lost 7 bases and the J segment 4 bases; nucleotides outside the gene matches: 12.

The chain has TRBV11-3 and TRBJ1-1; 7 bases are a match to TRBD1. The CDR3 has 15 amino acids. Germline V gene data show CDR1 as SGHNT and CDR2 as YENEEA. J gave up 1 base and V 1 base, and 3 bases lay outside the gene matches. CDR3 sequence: CASSLAGGRNTEAFF. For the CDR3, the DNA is TGTGCCAGCAGCTTAGCAGGGGGGAGGAACACTGAAGCTTTCTTT.

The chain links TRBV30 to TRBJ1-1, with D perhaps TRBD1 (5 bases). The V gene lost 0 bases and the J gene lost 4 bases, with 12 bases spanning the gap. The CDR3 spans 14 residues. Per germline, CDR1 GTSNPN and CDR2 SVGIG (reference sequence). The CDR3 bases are TGTGCCTGGAGTGTCGGGGGTGGGAGCACTGAAGCTTTCTTT. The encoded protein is CAWSVGGGSTEAFF.

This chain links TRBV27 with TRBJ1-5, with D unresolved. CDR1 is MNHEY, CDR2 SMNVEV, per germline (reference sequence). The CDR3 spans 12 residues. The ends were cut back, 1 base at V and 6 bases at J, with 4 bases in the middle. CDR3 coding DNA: TGTGCCAGCAGTTTATTAGGTCAGCCCCAGCATTTT. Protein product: CASSLLGQPQHF.

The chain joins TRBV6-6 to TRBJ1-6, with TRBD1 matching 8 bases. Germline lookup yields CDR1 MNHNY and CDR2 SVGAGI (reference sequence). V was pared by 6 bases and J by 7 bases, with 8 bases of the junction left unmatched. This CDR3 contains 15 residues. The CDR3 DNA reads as TGTGCCAGCAGCGGACAGGGAAGCTTAAATTCACCCCTCCACTTT. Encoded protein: CASSGQGSLNSPLHF.